This TCR beta chain was identified during a study of blood T cell repertoires in COVID-19 (dated by TCRdb to 2020 to 2022). With regard to the full study: Collaborator samples came from the United States, Italy and Spain and covered acute and convalescent phases of COVID-19. The prospective study material was composed of cDNA or gDNA derived from T cells, B-cell-depleted T cells, or PBMCs. Deeply sampled blood TCRbeta repertoires from subjects exposed to, actively infected with, or recovered from COVID-19 were included in the dataset. The repertoires were released in a freely available public database intended as a resource for research on the immune response to SARS-CoV-2. Samples came from the ongoing ImmuneRACE study (first 160 participants) plus 1,254 subjects from 6 global collaborators. A de-identified subject ID, COVID-19 status, age in years and sex were almost always included in the sample metadata. Where available, HLA class I and class II types were obtained from metadata supplied by the sample provider rather than from assay-based typing. Summary of the overall study and its limitations: Clinical and demographic metadata were provided uncurated, with the amount varying by source and participant.

TCRbeta CDR3 regions were amplified from genomic DNA by means of the immunoSEQ Assay, a bias-controlled multiplex PCR. As for the authors' bioinformatics: Nucleated cell counts per sample were estimated from amplification of reference gene primers within the assay. To quantify the absolute abundance of each unique TCRbeta CDR3 rearrangement, sequence reads were collapsed and filtered. For each sample, productive Simpson clonality was calculated by taking the square root of Simpson's diversity index across productive rearrangements. Entries here come from immuneACCESS through TCRdb and include only in-frame sequences with V and J called. Some clones fail to appear in such tables; in the studies checked, an unresolved V gene covers under half of the shortfall, and the cause of the remainder is unknown. V and J calls and clone size are as listed in that table; D and trimming were resolved from the DNA. This sample lists 450,000 to 500,000 clones; approximately 91% were detected once. Roughly 8.5% of the sample goes to the ten largest clones.

A remark on this clone: Which antigen it targets is not known. No base qualities exist here, and no much larger clone lies one base off it.

Participants in the prospective study were aged roughly 18 to 100 years, lived in about two dozen United States geographic areas, and enrolled through a virtual design. To assign participants to cohorts, the prospective study relied on clinical history that participants themselves reported in a screening survey and a study questionnaire. Recovered participants in ImmuneRACE Cohort 3 were defined by two consecutive negative NP/OP PCR tests, clearance by a healthcare professional, or resolution of symptoms. Mobile phlebotomists in the prospective study collected whole blood, serum and a nasopharyngeal or oropharyngeal swab from every participant. Over an approximately 2-month period, participants in the prospective study had the option of providing additional blood draws and questionnaires. Before DNA extraction, prospective study blood samples were shipped either frozen or at room temperature. Including cysteine and phenylalanine, the CDR3 has 16 amino acids. The retained sequence is limited to the CDR3, 48 bases, with the frame set at the first base. CDR1 and CDR2, per the germline V gene (reference sequence), are LNHDA and SQIVND. Relative to germline, V is missing 3 bases and J is missing 9 bases, with 8 bases of the junction outside any gene match.

Sequenced sample: PBMCs or T cells enriched from blood (not recorded which). The chain is encoded by TRBV19 joined to TRBJ2-1; 13 middle bases align to TRBD2. The sequence came from a woman aged 55-69 years who had recovered from COVID-19. The bases are TGTGCCAGTAGTATCAGAACGGGACTAGCGGGGTTTGAGCAGTTCTTC. Its protein reads: CASSIRTGLAGFEQFF.